The T cell receptor beta chain described here comes from a study of human T cells and chemical hapten exposure. Study-level background: Alopecia areata, totalis or universalis affected patients who were mostly female. The study traced per-sample TCR yield variation mainly to small differences in pooled library volumes.

Time point indicated: patch test 3, about 24 weeks after DPC sensitization. Documented treatment: therapeutic diphenylcyclopropenone sensitization with weekly scalp DPC. Total RNA was isolated from whole blood that had not been fractionated. In the original analysis: Sequenced samples showed a median of approximately 96,000 TCRs each, with counts running from around 25,000 to 690,000. TCRdb ran MiXCR on the RACE reads and lists one entry per CDR3 protein. The V and J calls and clone size are TCRdb's, not the authors'. Found here are approximately 32,000 distinct CDR3 sequences, nearly 6% of them singletons; the top ten hold about 5.6%. This clonotype was recorded at least ten times. This CDR3 has 12 amino acids. In germline, CDR1 is SGHRS, CDR2 YFSETQ. The V end lost 0 bases, the J end lost 6 bases, and 6 bases lay between the germline ends.

The V gene is TRBV5-1, the J gene TRBJ1-1; D unresolved. The clonotype was recovered from a man younger than 40 with alopecia areata. Some clones in this sample may be carry-over from other donors' samples. The sample in question was whole blood, obtained in connection with sensitization to the hapten diphenylcyclopropenone (DPC). The CDR3 DNA reads as TGCGCCAGCAGCTTGGATTCGGCTGAAGCTTTCTTT. It codes for CASSLDSAEAFF.